Listed here are 31 T cell receptor delta chains from one sample, sequenced in a study of Vδ1+ human thymocytes. General study points: Thymic TRG and TRD repertoires appeared highly polyclonal.

Their antigen targets remain unknown. The template was reverse-transcribed extracted RNA. CDR3 amplicons came from multiplex PCR with pooled V-gene forward and constant-region reverse primers. TCRdb made new clone calls on the multiplex PCR reads using CATT. Of about 53,000 delta-chain clones in the sample, around 16% were seen once. Sequenced sample: Vdelta1+ gamma-delta thymocytes from the thymus. Sample subset: FACS-sorted CD3+ TCRalphabeta- TCRVdelta1+ TCRVdelta2- thymocytes. The receptors here all came from a girl in the first two years of life who had congenital heart surgery.

This clone came up a few times. This rearrangement joins TRDV2 to TRDJ1, with D perhaps matching TRDD3 (6 bases). V was shortened by 0 bases and J by 0 bases, with 19 bases between the two germline ends. The CDR3 length is 18 residues. CDR1 is GEAIGNYY, CDR2 EKD, per germline. In DNA form, the CDR3 reads TGTGCCTGTGACACCGGGCGGAAAACGTGGGGGTACACCGATAAACTCATCTTT. It codes for CACDTGRKTWGYTDKLIF.

Sample share makes this clone medium-sized (0.01 to 0.1%). Other DNA sequences in this sample translate to the same CDR3. The chain links TRDV2 to TRDJ1; 8 nucleotides match TRDD3. The CDR3 runs 17 residues. Germline V gene lookup returns CDR1 GEAIGNYY and CDR2 EKD. Trimming took 0 bases from V and 0 from J; bases not matched to a gene: 8. CDR3 residues: CACDTVVGDYDTDKLIF. CDR3 in DNA: TGTGCCTGTGACACCGTGGTGGGGGATTACGACACCGATAAACTCATCTTT.

This rearrangement joins TRDV1 to TRDJ1; 8 bases are a match to TRDD3. The trim removed 5 bases at V and 0 bases at J, leaving 14 bases unmatched. Germline V gene sequence: CDR1 TSWWSYY, CDR2 QGS. CDR3 size: 18 residues. The CDR3 here is CALGPLRTGGFYTDKLIF. In DNA, the CDR3 is TGTGCTCTTGGGCCCCTCCGTACTGGGGGTTTCTACACCGATAAACTCATCTTT.

The chain uses TRDV1 and TRDJ1, with D perhaps TRDD3 (5 bases). V shed 4 bases and J shed 5 bases, with 38 bases lying between them. CDR1 TSWWSYY and CDR2 QGS come from the germline V gene. This CDR3 is built from 22 residues. CDR3 coding DNA: TGTGCTCTTGGGGCTGCCGTTGGATCCCCCGAGTGGGATCCCCGGCAGGCGGATAAACTCATCTTT. It translates to CALGAAVGSPEWDPRQADKLIF.

This clone occurred a few times. The chain uses TRDV1 and TRDJ1; TRDD3 matches 7 bases. The V segment lost 1 base and the J segment 6 bases; nucleotides outside the gene matches: 17. CDR3 length: 18 amino acids. In germline, CDR1 is TSWWSYY, CDR2 QGS. In nucleotides, the CDR3 is TGTGCTCTTGGGGAACGATTCCCTTACTGGGGACCGTCCAATAAACTCATCTTT. Protein sequence: CALGERFPYWGPSNKLIF.

This clone was seen only a few times. The V call is TRDV1, the J call TRDJ1; D is uncertain. Trimming took 5 bases from V and 3 from J, leaving 13 bases between them. Germline CDR1 is TSWWSYY and CDR2 is QGS. The CDR3 is 14 residues long. CDR3 nucleotide sequence: TGTGCTCTTGGGACTCGCCAGGGGTCCGATAAACTCATCTTT. Translation: CALGTRQGSDKLIF.

This clone showed up just a few times. The chain has TRDV2 and TRDJ1, with 9 nucleotides matching TRDD3. The CDR3 runs 15 residues. Germline V gives CDR1 GEAIGNYY, CDR2 EKD. V shed 3 bases, J shed 3 bases, and the junction held 7 bases outside the gene matches. CDR3 sequence (DNA): TGTGCCTGTGACGTGGGGGATATGTACGCCGATAAACTCATCTTT. It encodes CACDVGDMYADKLIF.

The chain joins TRDV1 to TRDJ1, with TRDD2 identical over 9 bases. CDR3 size: 22 residues. With V trimmed by 1 base and J by 0 bases, 21 bases remained unmatched. The germline CDR1 and CDR2 sequences are TSWWSYY and QGS. CDR3 sequence: CALGEQPSYPYSNTLYTDKLIF. The CDR3 nucleotides read TGTGCTCTTGGGGAACAGCCTTCCTACCCATACTCTAATACGCTGTACACCGATAAACTCATCTTT.

A few counts support this clone. V is TRDV1 and J is TRDJ1; no firm D call. The germline gives CDR1 TSWWSYY, CDR2 QGS. This CDR3 has 14 residues. V was pared by 2 bases and J by 8 bases, with 15 bases between. The CDR3 spells CALGECNPESKLIF. CDR3 DNA: TGTGCTCTTGGGGAATGTAATCCGGAGTCCAAACTCATCTTT.

Of note for this clone: This sample includes further DNA sequences coding for the same CDR3. The chain employs TRDV2 and TRDJ1; the D is unclear. Trimming pared 4 bases from V and 0 bases from J, leaving 23 bases between. The CDR3 extends over 18 amino acids. Per germline, CDR1 GEAIGNYY and CDR2 EKD. This CDR3 is CACEKRSTGQQYTDKLIF. As DNA, the CDR3 is TGTGCCTGTGAGAAGCGGTCTACCGGGCAGCAGTACACCGATAAACTCATCTTT.

This chain links TRDV1 with TRDJ1; no clear D gene. The germline gives CDR1 TSWWSYY, CDR2 QGS. V was shortened by 1 base and J by 2 bases, with 14 bases between the two germline ends. The CDR3 sequence is 16 residues long. The DNA of the CDR3 is TGTGCTCTTGGGGAACCGGGGCCCTCGGGAACCGATAAACTCATCTTT. Translated, it gives CALGEPGPSGTDKLIF.

This clone was found a few times. This sequence joins TRDV1 and TRDJ1, with D perhaps TRDD3 (6 bases). CDR3 length equals 15 residues. Trimming removed 2 bases from V and 4 bases from J, with 14 bases in between. The germline CDR1 and CDR2 sequences are TSWWSYY and QGS. The CDR3 DNA follows: TGTGCTCTTGGGGAAGTGCTGGGGAGGAACGATAAACTCATCTTT. This sequence encodes CALGEVLGRNDKLIF.

This clone was found a few times. The chain links TRDV1 to TRDJ1; a weak D match, TRDD3 (6 bases). CDR1 TSWWSYY and CDR2 QGS come from the germline V gene. V was shortened by 1 base and J by 9 bases, with 21 bases between the two germline ends. This CDR3 spans 16 amino acids. CDR3 coding DNA: TGTGCTCTTGGGGAACCAACCCGGGGCCCCGGGGATGAACTCATCTTT. Its translation: CALGEPTRGPGDELIF.

The chain joins TRDV1 to TRDJ1; no definite D call. The V and J ends lost 3 bases and 10 bases respectively, with 9 bases between them. The CDR3 extends over 11 amino acids. In germline, CDR1 is TSWWSYY, CDR2 QGS. CDR3 DNA sequence: TGTGCTCTTGGGGACCAGGCAGGACTCATCTTT. Its protein is CALGDQAGLIF.

This clone was picked up a small number of times. The V gene is TRDV1, the J gene TRDJ1; D call uncertain. Germline lookup yields CDR1 TSWWSYY and CDR2 QGS. The V and J ends lost 1 base and 8 bases respectively, with 20 bases between them. The CDR3 spans 16 residues. CDR3 coding DNA: TGTGCTCTTGGGGAACCTCAGGGCCGTAGGGCCCCGAAACTCATCTTT. Translated, it gives CALGEPQGRRAPKLIF.

V usage is TRDV1 and J usage is TRDJ1; D unresolved. Germline loops: CDR1 TSWWSYY, CDR2 QGS. CDR3 length: 18 residues. The V end was cut by 0 bases, the J end by 0 bases, with 17 bases between. As DNA, the CDR3 is TGTGCTCTTGGGGAACTGGCGACCGGTATGAACCACACCGATAAACTCATCTTT. Protein product: CALGELATGMNHTDKLIF.

This clone occurred a few times. The chain employs TRDV2 and TRDJ1, with 12 bases that match TRDD3. J lost 7 bases, V lost 2 bases, and 25 bases had no gene match. The CDR3 has 21 amino acids. The germline CDR1 and CDR2 sequences are GEAIGNYY and EKD. CDR3 in DNA: TGTGCCTGTGACAAGTTCTCAGGACCTCCCCCGTACTGGGGGATACAGGGTAAACTCATCTTT. Translating gives CACDKFSGPPPYWGIQGKLIF.

This clone came up a few times. The chain has TRDV1 and TRDJ1, with 7 bases identical to TRDD3. J lost 0 bases, V lost 1 base, and 8 bases had no gene match. Germline CDR1 and CDR2: TSWWSYY and QGS. The CDR3 totals 17 residues. CDR3 bases: TGTGCTCTTGGGGAACCTATCCTGGGGGTTTACACCGATAAACTCATCTTT. This encodes CALGEPILGVYTDKLIF.

This chain joins TRDV1 and TRDJ1, with 10 bases matching TRDD3. Trimming took 5 bases from V and 3 from J; bases not matched to a gene: 24. CDR3 size: 21 residues. Germline V gene sequence: CDR1 TSWWSYY, CDR2 QGS. CDR3 loop: CALGNRSVPTGGSGCADKLIF. The CDR3 DNA follows: TGTGCTCTTGGGAACCGGTCGGTTCCCACTGGGGGATCGGGGTGCGCCGATAAACTCATCTTT.

The chain carries TRDV1 and TRDJ1; D may be TRDD2 (7 bases). V was shortened by 0 bases and J by 0 bases, with 35 bases between the two germline ends. This CDR3 is built from 24 residues. Germline V lookup: CDR1 TSWWSYY, CDR2 QGS. Here the CDR3 DNA reads TGTGCTCTTGGGGAACTAAGGTTGTCCGGCCTTCCTTCCTTGGGGGCCACGTACACCGATAAACTCATCTTT. Its protein is CALGELRLSGLPSLGATYTDKLIF.

V is TRDV1 and J is TRDJ1; 7 bases align to TRDD3. After removal of 4 bases from V and 5 bases from J, the junction contained 10 bases not matched to a gene. The CDR3 contains 15 residues. Germline-derived CDR1 and CDR2 are TSWWSYY and QGS. CDR3 sequence reads: CALGARGGLGDKLIF. DNA of the CDR3: TGTGCTCTTGGGGCGAGGGGGGGATTAGGTGATAAACTCATCTTT.

The genes are TRDV1 and TRDJ1, with 10 bases identical to TRDD3. Trimming took 0 bases from V and 0 from J; bases not matched to a gene: 16. The germline CDR1 and CDR2 sequences are TSWWSYY and QGS. The CDR3 extends over 21 amino acids. CDR3 sequence reads: CALGELSLRLGDRGYTDKLIF. For the CDR3, the DNA is TGTGCTCTTGGGGAACTTTCCCTACGGCTGGGGGATAGGGGGTACACCGATAAACTCATCTTT.

V is TRDV1 and J is TRDJ1, with 8 nucleotides matching TRDD3. The germline CDR1 and CDR2 sequences are TSWWSYY and QGS. The CDR3 is 25 residues long. The ends lost 2 bases at V and 2 bases at J; junction bases unmatched: 34. CDR3 in DNA: TGTGCTCTTGGGGAAGTCCCTACGGCCAGGTCCCGGACCCCACTGGGGGTTCCGGGGACCGATAAACTCATCTTT. The encoded protein is CALGEVPTARSRTPLGVPGTDKLIF.

This clone was detected a few times. The J gene is TRDJ1, the V gene TRDV1; D call uncertain. This CDR3 is 13 amino acids long. The germline gives CDR1 TSWWSYY, CDR2 QGS. V was pared by 10 bases and J by 8 bases, with 20 bases between. The CDR3 bases are TGTGCTCCTGGTCGCCTCGGTACAGAAAAACTCATCTTT. Translation: CAPGRLGTEKLIF.

This clone was found a few times. V is TRDV1 and J is TRDJ1; 8 bases align to TRDD3. V lost 4 bases to trimming and J lost 0 bases; unmatched junction nucleotides: 25. Germline V CDR1 and CDR2: TSWWSYY, QGS. This CDR3 has 22 amino acids. The CDR3 here is CALGGHVSNSLGIHSYTDKLIF. The CDR3 DNA follows: TGTGCTCTTGGGGGTCACGTATCCAACTCCCTGGGGATACATTCGTACACCGATAAACTCATCTTT.

In this sample, this clone turned up a few times. An end of the junction differs from the germline gene, which may be a read error. Other DNA sequences within the sample encode an identical CDR3. The genes are TRDV1 and TRDJ1, with 12 bases identical to TRDD3. This CDR3 comprises 22 residues. Germline loops: CDR1 TSWWSYY, CDR2 QGS. The CDR3 region has the DNA TGTGCCCTTGGGGAACCCCTCAAATACTGGGGGATACCCATCCAACTGACCGATAAACTCATCTTT. Translation: CALGEPLKYWGIPIQLTDKLIF.

This clone turned up a few times. This chain connects TRDV1 to TRDJ1, with D unresolved. Trimming took 1 base from V and 1 from J, leaving 22 bases between them. This CDR3 spans 19 amino acids. Germline V CDR1 and CDR2: TSWWSYY, QGS. The CDR3 is CALGEPGPHPIQSTDKLIF. The CDR3 coding sequence is TGTGCTCTTGGGGAACCCGGCCCTCATCCCATACAGAGCACCGATAAACTCATCTTT.

There are a few counts of this clone. This sample also contains other DNA sequences that code for the same CDR3. The chain carries TRAV29/DV5 and TRDJ1; TRDD3 matches 13 bases. The CDR3 sequence is 23 residues long. From germline, CDR1 is NSMFDY and CDR2 ISSIKDK. Unmatched junction bases numbered 23, after V lost 0 bases and J lost 0 bases. The CDR3 spells CAASAPPSYPLVLGDTHTDKLIF. Written as DNA, the CDR3 is TGTGCAGCAAGCGCCCCCCCTTCCTACCCCCTAGTACTGGGGGATACGCACACCGATAAACTCATCTTT. Combining the CDR3 with reference TRAV29/DV5 and TRDJ1 gives the whole variable domain DQQVKQNSPSLSVQEGRISILNCDYTNSMFDYFLWYKKYPAEGPTFLISISSIKDKNEDGRFTVFLNKSAKHLSLHIVPSQPGDSAVYFCAASAPPSYPLVLGDTHTDKLIFGKGTRVTVEP.

This clone was observed a few times. This chain uses TRDV1 with TRDJ1; D might be TRDD2 (8 bases). The CDR3 contains 20 residues. The germline V gene encodes CDR1 TSWWSYY and CDR2 QGS. Deletions cut 5 bases from V and 2 bases from J, with 30 bases between. CDR3 region: CALGNLGGFLRAGGTDKLIF. The CDR3 bases are TGTGCTCTTGGGAATCTCGGGGGCTTCCTACGTGCTGGGGGTACCGATAAACTCATCTTT.

The V call is TRDV1, the J call TRDJ1; D is unclear. Trimming pared 3 bases from V and 0 bases from J, leaving 11 bases between. CDR3 length: 15 residues. Germline values: CDR1 TSWWSYY, CDR2 QGS. CDR3 nucleotide sequence: TGTGCTCTTGGGGATGGGTCCCGGGACACCGATAAACTCATCTTT. Protein sequence: CALGDGSRDTDKLIF.

This clone was detected only a few times. This chain uses TRDV1 with TRDJ1; D perhaps matches TRDD3 (6 bases). CDR3 size: 19 residues. Germline assignment: CDR1 TSWWSYY and CDR2 QGS. V was shortened by 3 bases and J by 1 base, with 24 bases between the two germline ends. The CDR3, as DNA: TGTGCTCTTGGGGACCATCCCAACGGGGGACTCGATCTCACCGATAAACTCATCTTT. It specifies CALGDHPNGGLDLTDKLIF.